One and the same sample provided the 25 T cell receptor beta chains below, sequenced in a study of regulatory T cells in long-lasting Graves disease (dated by TCRdb to about 2021). According to the study, the label for this sample's time point signals: newly diagnosed GD, antithyroid drugs for less than 3 months. For both TCR sequencing and RNA sequencing, RNA was extracted from PBMCs using TRIzol. Library creation used multiplex PCR. The run used an Illumina HiSeq 4000. TCR beta libraries were built with iRepertoire HTBI primers and Arm-PCR amplification of CDR3 regions. In TCRdb, the public reads were trimmed at Q25 with fastp and aligned with MiXCR, with productive beta chains retained. Rows merge per CDR3 protein into single entries with the most common DNA and genes. The sample profile shows approximately 400,000 distinct CDR3 sequences; 15% of them were found once. The ten biggest clones cover 7.8% of the sample.

These records were also assigned to another study, of T cells in Graves' hyperthyroidism and ophthalmopathy.

The starting material was peripheral blood mononuclear cells (PBMCs), obtained at new diagnosis, from a patient treated with antithyroid drugs. The source of these receptors is a woman aged 40 to 49 with Graves disease. Donor details come from another sample of the same person, matched by shared clones.

This clonotype was detected many times. The rearrangement links TRBV11-2 to TRBJ2-2, with 8 bases that match TRBD2. CDR1 is SGHAT, CDR2 FQNNGV, per germline. This CDR3 spans 13 amino acids. The junction had 5 bases not matched to a gene; V was cut back by 8 bases and J by 6 bases. Here the CDR3 DNA reads TGTGCCAGCCGCCGGGGGGGGCCCGGGGAGCTGTTTTTT. Residues: CASRRGGPGELFF. Based on the CDR3 plus reference TRBV11-2 and TRBJ2-2, the full variable domain is EAGVAQSPRYKIIEKRQSVAFWCNPISGHATLYWYQQILGQGPKLLIQFQNNGVVDDSQLPKDRFSAERLKGVDSTLKIQPAKLEDSAVYLCASRRGGPGELFFGEGSRLTVL.

The V and J genes are TRBV10-3 and TRBJ1-6; 9 bases map to TRBD1. Trimming at V came to 7 bases and at J to 2 bases, leaving 3 bases not matched to a gene. Germline V lookup: CDR1 ENHRY, CDR2 SYGVKD. This CDR3 has 15 residues. DNA of the CDR3: TGTGCCATCAAAGGACAGGGGACCTATAATTCACCCCTCCACTTT. It specifies CAIKGQGTYNSPLHF.

This clonotype appeared a few times. An end of the junction differs from the germline gene, which may be a read error. The chain joins TRBV11-2 to TRBJ2-1; 8 bases fit TRBD2. The CDR3 has 15 residues. Germline V gene sequence: CDR1 SGHAT, CDR2 FQNNGV. CDR3 sequence reads: CASVTGTSRYDEQFF. The CDR3, as DNA: TGTGCCAGCGTTACCGGGACTAGTCGCTACGATGAGCAGTTCTTC.

This clonotype has just a few counts. The rearrangement uses TRBV6-2 or TRBV6-3 and TRBJ2-2, with D hard to call. The V and J ends lost 7 bases and 2 bases respectively, with 11 bases between them. The CDR3 sequence is 14 residues long. Looked up from germline, CDR1 is MNHEY and CDR2 is SVGEGT. The CDR3 region is CASNPEINTGELFF. CDR3 coding DNA: TGTGCCAGCAATCCGGAGATAAACACCGGGGAGCTGTTTTTT.

The chain links TRBV28 to TRBJ1-2; no clear D gene. Germline CDR1 is MDHEN and CDR2 is SYDVKM. The CDR3 is made up of 12 amino acids. V was shortened by 5 bases and J by 4 bases, with 8 bases between the two germline ends. The CDR3 here is CASSAWGYGYTF. CDR3 nucleotide sequence: TGTGCCAGCAGTGCCTGGGGCTATGGCTACACCTTC.

Ten or more counts support this clonotype. The V call is TRBV11-3, the J call TRBJ2-7, with 9 nucleotides matching TRBD1. The CDR3 covers 17 residues. Germline lookup yields CDR1 SGHNT and CDR2 YENEEA. The ends lost 5 bases at V and 0 bases at J; junction bases unmatched: 11. The CDR3 sequence: CASSATGTGLSSYEQYF. As DNA, the CDR3 is TGTGCCAGCAGCGCAACCGGGACAGGGCTCAGCTCCTACGAGCAGTACTTC.

This clonotype showed up many times. The junction departs from the called germline gene at one end, perhaps through a read error. The chain joins TRBV5-1 to TRBJ2-3, with 11 bases fitting TRBD2. Germline loops: CDR1 SGHRS, CDR2 YFSETQ. CDR3 length: 18 amino acids. CDR3 residues: CASSLGSSGRSYTDTQYF. In nucleotides, the CDR3 is TGTGCCAGCAGCTTGGGATCTAGCGGGAGGTCCTACACAGATACGCAGTATTTT.

This clonotype has at least ten counts. The chain combines TRBV19 with TRBJ2-7; 10 positions match TRBD2. CDR3 size: 17 residues. V trimming: 3 bases; J trimming: 0 bases; junction bases outside the gene matches: 8. CDR1 is LNHDA and CDR2 is SQIVND in the germline V gene (reference sequence). The CDR3 sequence is CASSIASGSGLSYEQYF. Written as DNA, the CDR3 is TGTGCCAGTAGTATTGCTAGCGGGAGCGGTCTCTCCTACGAGCAGTACTTC.

To note about this clonotype: A much larger clone lies a single base off, so this may be a read error. The chain has TRBV28 and TRBJ2-5; 9 bases are shared with TRBD1. The CDR3 contains 16 residues. CDR1 and CDR2 (germline): MDHEN, SYDVKM. The CDR3 region has the DNA TGTGCCTGCAGTCTCGCCGGGACAGGGTTCCAAGAGACCCAGTACTTC. Its protein product is CACSLAGTGFQETQYF.

This clonotype has ten or more counts. This sequence joins TRBV6-9 and TRBJ2-5; TRBD1 matches 7 bases. The CDR3 contains 14 residues. Per the germline V gene, CDR1 is MNHGY and CDR2 is SVAAGI. The J segment lost 4 bases and the V segment lost 3 bases, leaving 5 bases of the junction unmatched. The DNA of the CDR3 is TGTGCCAGCAGTTACCGGTGGACAGGAGAGACCCAGTACTTC. Its protein is CASSYRWTGETQYF.

V is TRBV7-9 and J is TRBJ1-6; TRBD1 aligns across 9 bases. CDR3 length: 14 amino acids. V trimming: 3 bases; J trimming: 10 bases; junction bases outside the gene matches: 4. CDR1 and CDR2 from the germline V gene are SEHNR and FQNEAQ (reference sequence). In DNA form, the CDR3 reads TGTGCCAGCAGCTTTGACAGGGGGGTCTCACCCCTCCACTTT. It is translated as CASSFDRGVSPLHF.

The chain recombines TRBV20-1 with TRBJ2-3; no clear D. CDR1 is DFQATT, CDR2 SNEGSKA, per germline (reference sequence). The CDR3 is made up of 13 amino acids. With 6 bases removed from V and 2 bases from J, the gap between germline ends came to 12 bases. Written as DNA, the CDR3 is TGCAGTGCCACCCCCCTTAACACAGATACGCAGTATTTT. This codes for CSATPLNTDTQYF.

This clonotype showed up just a few times. V is TRBV5-1 and J is TRBJ2-7; D gene uncertain. Trimming pared 0 bases from V and 2 bases from J, leaving 12 bases between. CDR1 is SGHRS, CDR2 YFSETQ, per germline. The CDR3 is 15 residues long. CDR3 DNA sequence: TGCGCCAGCAGCTTGGCGGCTGCGTCTACCTACGAGCAGTACTTC. Its translation: CASSLAAASTYEQYF.

A word on this clonotype: A much larger clone lies a single base off, so this may be a read error. The chain links TRBV6-5 to TRBJ2-7, with a weak D call TRBD1 (6 bases). This CDR3 spans 15 amino acids. Germline V gene data show CDR1 as MNHEY and CDR2 as SVGAGI. The CDR3 protein is CASSYSGTPDYKQYF. Here the CDR3 DNA reads TGTGCCAGCAGTTACTCCGGGACACCTGACTACAAGCAGTACTTC.

The rearrangement uses TRBV28 and TRBJ1-3; D remains unclear. With 5 bases removed from V and 0 bases from J, the gap between germline ends came to 14 bases. The CDR3 has 16 residues. Germline V CDR1 and CDR2: MDHEN, SYDVKM. DNA of the CDR3: TGTGCCAGCAGTCCTTCGTGGGAGTTCTCTGGAAACACCATATATTTT. Its translation: CASSPSWEFSGNTIYF.

In its sample, this clonotype was seen many times. The chain carries TRBV27 and TRBJ1-5; D remains ambiguous. The germline V gene has CDR1 MNHEY and CDR2 SMNVEV (reference sequence). The CDR3 loop spans 13 amino acids. The V end was cut by 0 bases, the J end by 3 bases, with 3 bases between. The CDR3 DNA sequence: TGTGCCAGCAGTTTATCCCTCAATCAGCCCCAGCATTTT. Protein product: CASSLSLNQPQHF.

The sample holds a few counts of this clonotype. The V gene is TRBV4-1, the J gene TRBJ2-7; perhaps TRBD2 as D (5 bases). Germline V gives CDR1 MGHRA, CDR2 YSYEKL. This CDR3 contains 15 residues. V lost 4 bases and J lost 7, with 20 bases in between. CDR3 nucleotide sequence: TGCGCCAGCAGCCCACAAGCGGCAGATTTGAGGGAGCAGTACTTC. It translates to CASSPQAADLREQYF.

The chain's CDR3 is CASSQDMVMAQGSSTDTQYF. CDR3 bases: TGTGCCAGCAGCCAAGACATGGTAATGGCACAGGGGTCTAGCACAGATACGCAGTATTTT. V and J are TRBV4-2 and TRBJ2-3; TRBD1 matches 7 bases. V shed 0 bases, J shed 0 bases, and the junction held 15 bases outside the gene matches. CDR3 length: 20 residues. CDR1 and CDR2 from the germline V gene are LGHNA and YNFKEQ.

This clonotype was recorded at least ten times. The chain combines TRBV11-3 with TRBJ1-3, with D perhaps TRBD1 (5 bases). The CDR3 length is 18 residues. Germline V gene lookup returns CDR1 SGHNT and CDR2 YENEEA. The germline V and J ends were trimmed by 3 bases and 0 bases, with 18 bases remaining between them. Here the CDR3 reads CASSFMGRRAYSGNTIYF. CDR3 DNA: TGTGCCAGCAGCTTTATGGGACGCCGTGCGTACTCTGGAAACACCATATATTTT.

This clonotype was detected a few times. The gene calls are TRBV20-1 and TRBJ1-2; D perhaps matches TRBD1 (6 bases). In germline, CDR1 is DFQATT, CDR2 SNEGSKA (reference sequence). The CDR3 runs to 16 residues. Trimming pared 0 bases from V and 4 bases from J, leaving 18 bases between. The CDR3 bases are TGCAGTGCTAGAGATCCGAACAGGGAGGGCCTCTATGGCTACACCTTC. Protein: CSARDPNREGLYGYTF.

The rearrangement links TRBV5-1 to TRBJ2-1, with 11 bases fitting TRBD2. The CDR3 runs 15 residues. V lost 6 bases, J lost 6 bases, and 8 bases stayed unmatched. CDR1 SGHRS and CDR2 YFSETQ come from the germline V gene. Here the CDR3 DNA reads TGCGCCAGCACCCTAACTAGCGGGAGTCCCAATGAGCAGTTCTTC. Its translation: CASTLTSGSPNEQFF.

The chain has TRBV6-1 and TRBJ1-3; D is uncertain. The germline V and J ends were trimmed by 5 bases and 3 bases, with 8 bases remaining between them. The CDR3 is 13 residues long. Looked up from germline, CDR1 is MNHNS and CDR2 is SASEGT. The CDR3 DNA reads as TGTGCCAGCAGTCGATATAATGGAAACACCATATATTTT. This codes for CASSRYNGNTIYF.

This clonotype was detected many times. The CDR3 sequence is CASSHRGGGADIQYF. DNA of the CDR3: TGTGCCAGCAGCCACCGCGGAGGGGGGGCGGACATTCAGTACTTC. The V and J genes are TRBV14 and TRBJ2-4, with a tentative D call TRBD2 (7 bases). CDR1 is SGHDN, CDR2 FVKESK, per germline. Trimming removed 3 bases from V and 8 bases from J, with 17 bases in between. This CDR3 spans 15 amino acids.

This clonotype came up many times. This chain uses TRBV3-1 with TRBJ2-1, with a weak D call TRBD2 (5 bases). There are 17 residues in the CDR3. Germline CDR1 is LGHDT and CDR2 is YNNKEL (reference sequence). V was trimmed by 0 bases and J by 8 bases, leaving 20 bases between them. In nucleotides, the CDR3 is TGTGCCAGCAGCCAAGAGTTTGGTAGTACTAGAGTGGATGAGCAGTTCTTC. Translating it yields CASSQEFGSTRVDEQFF.

This clonotype was seen at least ten times. The rearrangement joins TRBV12-3 or TRBV12-4 to TRBJ1-4; 7 bases agree with TRBD1. The CDR3 sequence is 14 residues long. J lost 4 bases, V lost 6 bases, and 5 bases had no gene match. The CDR3 sequence is CASSPGQSNEKLFF. DNA for the CDR3: TGTGCCAGCAGCCCGGGACAGAGTAATGAAAAACTGTTTTTT.